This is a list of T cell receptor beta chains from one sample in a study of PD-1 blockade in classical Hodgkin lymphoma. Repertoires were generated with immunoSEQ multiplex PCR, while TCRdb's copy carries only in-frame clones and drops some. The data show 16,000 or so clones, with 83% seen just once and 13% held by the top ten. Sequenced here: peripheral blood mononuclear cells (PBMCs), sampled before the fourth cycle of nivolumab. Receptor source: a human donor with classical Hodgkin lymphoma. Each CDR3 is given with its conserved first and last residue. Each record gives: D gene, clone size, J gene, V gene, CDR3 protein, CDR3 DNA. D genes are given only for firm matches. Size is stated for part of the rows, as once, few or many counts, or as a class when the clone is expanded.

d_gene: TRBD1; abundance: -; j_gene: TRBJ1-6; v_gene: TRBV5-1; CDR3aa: CASSLPGQGNSPLHF; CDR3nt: TGCGCCAGCAGCTTGCCGGGACAGGGAAACTCACCCCTCCACTTT
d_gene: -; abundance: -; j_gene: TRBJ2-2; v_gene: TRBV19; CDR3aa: CASSTGLMLTGELFF; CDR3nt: TGTGCCAGTAGCACAGGTCTAATGTTGACCGGGGAGCTGTTTTTT
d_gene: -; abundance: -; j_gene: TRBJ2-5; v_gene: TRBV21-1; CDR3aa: CASSKQGPQETQYF; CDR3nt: TGTGCCAGCAGCAAGCAGGGGCCCCAAGAGACCCAGTACTTC
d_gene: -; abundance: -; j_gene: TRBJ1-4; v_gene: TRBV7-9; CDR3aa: CASSLERGVNEKLFF; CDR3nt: TGTGCCAGCAGCTTGGAAAGGGGAGTTAATGAAAAACTGTTTTTT
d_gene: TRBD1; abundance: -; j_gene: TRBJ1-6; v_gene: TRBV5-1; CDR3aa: CASSWTGEGWGSPLHF; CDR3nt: TGCGCCAGCAGCTGGACAGGGGAAGGGTGGGGGTCACCCCTCCACTTT
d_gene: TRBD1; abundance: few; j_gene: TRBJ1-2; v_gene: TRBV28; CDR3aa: CAIPRGLDGYTF; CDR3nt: TGTGCCATCCCCAGGGGGCTCGATGGCTACACCTTC
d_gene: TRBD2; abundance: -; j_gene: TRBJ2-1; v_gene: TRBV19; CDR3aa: CASSSPGLAGTSSYNEQFF; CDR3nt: TGTGCCAGTAGTAGTCCGGGACTAGCGGGGACCAGCTCCTACAATGAGCAGTTCTTC
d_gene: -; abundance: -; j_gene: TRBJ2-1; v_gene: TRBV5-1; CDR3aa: CASSLALGKSYNEQFF; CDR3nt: TGCGCCAGCAGCTTGGCACTGGGGAAGTCCTACAATGAGCAGTTCTTC
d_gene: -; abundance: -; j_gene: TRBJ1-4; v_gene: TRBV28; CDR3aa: CASSPPGPGRLTNEKLFF; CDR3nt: TGTGCCAGCAGTCCCCCCGGCCCAGGGCGGTTAACTAATGAAAAACTGTTTTTT
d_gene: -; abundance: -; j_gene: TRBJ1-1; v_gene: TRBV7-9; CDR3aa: CASSLSVRDTEAFF; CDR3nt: TGTGCCAGCAGCTTAAGTGTTAGGGACACTGAAGCTTTCTTT
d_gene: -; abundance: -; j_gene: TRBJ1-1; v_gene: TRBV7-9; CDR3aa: CASSLSSLAFF; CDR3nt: TGTGCCAGCAGCTTATCAAGTTTGGCTTTCTTT
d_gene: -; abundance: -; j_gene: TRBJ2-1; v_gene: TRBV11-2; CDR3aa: CASSPAWSYNEQFF; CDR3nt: TGTGCCAGCAGCCCCGCCTGGAGTTACAATGAGCAGTTCTTC
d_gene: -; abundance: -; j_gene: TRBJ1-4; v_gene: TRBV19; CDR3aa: CASPSRGIEKLFF; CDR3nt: TGTGCCAGCCCCTCGAGGGGTATTGAAAAACTGTTTTTT
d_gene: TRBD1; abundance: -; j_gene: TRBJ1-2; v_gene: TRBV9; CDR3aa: CASSASGTGAVYTF; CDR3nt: TGTGCCAGCAGCGCATCCGGGACAGGGGCGGTCTACACCTTC
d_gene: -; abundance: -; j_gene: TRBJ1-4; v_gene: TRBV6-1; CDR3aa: CASSDVRGLFF; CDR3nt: TGTGCCAGCAGTGACGTGAGGGGGCTGTTTTTT
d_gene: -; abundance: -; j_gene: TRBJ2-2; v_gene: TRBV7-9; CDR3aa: CASSLEVGSGELFF; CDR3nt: TGTGCCAGCAGCTTAGAGGTTGGGTCCGGGGAGCTGTTTTTT
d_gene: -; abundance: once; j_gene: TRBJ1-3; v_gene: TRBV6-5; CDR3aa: CASSYLPLTGNTIYF; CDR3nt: TGTGCCAGCAGTTACTTACCGCTTACTGGAAACACCATATATTTT
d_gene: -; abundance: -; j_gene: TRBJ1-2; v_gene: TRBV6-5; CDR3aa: CASSSYGQNYGYTF; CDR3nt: TGTGCCAGCAGTTCATACGGACAGAACTATGGCTACACCTTC
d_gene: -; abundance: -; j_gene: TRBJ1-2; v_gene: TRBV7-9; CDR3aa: CASSLIEVDGYTF; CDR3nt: TGTGCCAGCAGCTTAATAGAAGTTGATGGCTACACCTTC
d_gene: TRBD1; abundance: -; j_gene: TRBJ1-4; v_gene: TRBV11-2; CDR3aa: CASSPTGGNEKLFF; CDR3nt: TGTGCCAGCAGTCCCACAGGGGGCAATGAAAAACTGTTTTTT
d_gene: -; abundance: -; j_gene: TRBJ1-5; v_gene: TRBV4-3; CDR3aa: CASSQDAEVSQPQHF; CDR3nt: TGCGCCAGCAGCCAAGATGCGGAGGTTTCTCAGCCCCAGCATTTT
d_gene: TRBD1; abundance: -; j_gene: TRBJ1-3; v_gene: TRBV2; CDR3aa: CASRDRGIGNTIYF; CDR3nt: TGTGCCAGCAGAGACAGGGGAATTGGAAACACCATATATTTT
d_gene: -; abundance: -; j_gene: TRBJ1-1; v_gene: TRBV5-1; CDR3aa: CASSLGPANTEAFF; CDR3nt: TGCGCCAGCAGCCTGGGACCGGCTAACACTGAAGCTTTCTTT
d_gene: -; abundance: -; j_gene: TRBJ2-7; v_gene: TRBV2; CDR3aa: CASSEGRWEQYF; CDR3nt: TGTGCCAGCAGTGAGGGCAGGTGGGAGCAGTACTTC
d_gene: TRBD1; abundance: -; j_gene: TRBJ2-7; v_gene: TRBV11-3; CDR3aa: CASSVGQGIYEQYF; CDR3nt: TGTGCCAGCAGCGTTGGACAGGGAATATACGAGCAGTACTTC
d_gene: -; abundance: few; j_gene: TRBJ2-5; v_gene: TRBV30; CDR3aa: CAWSPKGFRGLAETQYF; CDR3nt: TGTGCCTGGAGCCCAAAAGGTTTCAGGGGACTCGCGGAGACCCAGTACTTC
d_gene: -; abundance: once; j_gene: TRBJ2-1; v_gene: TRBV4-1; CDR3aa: CASSQEGHFGSEQFF; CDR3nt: TGCGCCAGCAGCCAAGAGGGACATTTTGGGAGTGAGCAGTTCTTC